The rows below give T cell receptor beta chains drawn from one sample of a study of neoadjuvant anti-PD-1 for oral cavity cancer. Produced via immunoSEQ multiplex PCR; TCRdb's table is partial and in-frame only. The sample consists of roughly 14,000 clones, 65% to 80% of them appearing once. The sequenced sample was PBMCs, obtained after nivolumab (anti-PD-1) treatment. The receptor source for this set is a person aged 35 to 85 with oral cavity squamous cell carcinoma. The CDR3 runs from the conserved cysteine through the conserved F or W. A D gene is named only where the DNA matches it firmly. The listing skips clone size in some rows; elsewhere it reads once, few, many or a size class.

clone_size d_call j_call v_call cdr3_nt cdr3_aa
few TRBD1 TRBJ1-1 TRBV2 TGTGCCAGCAGCGCACAGGGGGAAAACACTGAAGCTTTCTTT CASSAQGENTEAFF
. TRBD2 TRBJ2-7 TRBV6-5 TGTGCCAGCAGTCCTAGCGGGGGAGCCTCCTACGAGCAGTACTTC CASSPSGGASYEQYF
. . TRBJ1-1 TRBV7-2 TGTGCCAGCAGCTTTGACGGATTGAACACTGAAGCTTTCTTT CASSFDGLNTEAFF
. . TRBJ2-3 TRBV6-6 TGTGCCAGCAGCCCCGGAGGGGATACGCAGTATTTT CASSPGGDTQYF
few TRBD2 TRBJ2-1 TRBV28 TGTGCCAGCAGTTCTACTAGCGGGGGACCCTACAATGAGCAGTTCTTC CASSSTSGGPYNEQFF
few . TRBJ2-7 TRBV9 TGTGCCAGCAGCGCCGGCGGAGGGGGTGCCTACGAGCAGTACTTC CASSAGGGGAYEQYF
. . TRBJ1-3 TRBV7-8 TGTGCCAGCAGCTTAGAGGTCTCTGGAAACACCATATATTTT CASSLEVSGNTIYF
. . TRBJ2-1 TRBV7-8 TGTGCCAGCAGCTCTTGGAGGGGTCGGGTCAATGAGCAGTTCTTC CASSSWRGRVNEQFF
. . TRBJ1-2 TRBV19 TGTGCCAGTAGTCTGCCTATAGGGGGGCTGACCGGCTACACCTTC CASSLPIGGLTGYTF
few . TRBJ2-3 TRBV5-4 TGTGCCAGCAGCTTGGATACGACTAGACCCACAGATACGCAGTATTTT CASSLDTTRPTDTQYF
. TRBD1 TRBJ2-1 TRBV28 TGTGCCAGCAGTTTGACGGGACAGGGCTCCTACAATGAGCAGTTCTTC CASSLTGQGSYNEQFF
. . TRBJ1-5 TRBV19 TGTGCCAGTAGTATAGGAGGGGTTAGCAATCAGCCCCAGCATTTT CASSIGGVSNQPQHF
few . TRBJ2-7 TRBV11-2 TGTGCCAGCAGCTTAGTCTACGAGCAGTACTTC CASSLVYEQYF
. TRBD1 TRBJ1-4 TRBV11-2 TGTGCCAGCAGCTTAACAGGGGGCATCGGTGAAAAACTGTTTTTT CASSLTGGIGEKLFF
. TRBD2 TRBJ2-7 TRBV5-1 TGCGCCAGCAGCTTGGCCGGGGGGTGGGACGAGCAGTACTTC CASSLAGGWDEQYF
few TRBD1 TRBJ1-1 TRBV29-1 TGCAGCGTCCGAGGACAGGCCAACACTGAAGCTTTCTTT CSVRGQANTEAFF
. TRBD2 TRBJ2-7 TRBV6-1 TGTGCCAGCAACTACGCGGGAGGGCCCTACGAGCAGTACTTC CASNYAGGPYEQYF
once . TRBJ2-5 TRBV27 TGTGCCAGCAGGGGTTTGGTGGAGACCCAGTACTTC CASRGLVETQYF
. . TRBJ1-1 TRBV29-1 TGCAGCGTTGAAGATAGGGCATTCACTGAAGCTTTCTTT CSVEDRAFTEAFF
. . TRBJ2-7 TRBV4-1 TGCGCCAGCAGCCCGATTCTGGGACTCTCCCTTTTTGTGGGAGAGCAGTACTTC CASSPILGLSLFVGEQYF
once . TRBJ2-1 TRBV27 TGTGCCAGCAGTTTTGCACTTTCTGGTGAGCAGTTCTTC CASSFALSGEQFF
. TRBD1 TRBJ2-5 TRBV14 TGTGCCAGCAGCACGTGGACAGGGTCGGTAGAGACCCAGTACTTC CASSTWTGSVETQYF
few . TRBJ2-7 TRBV5-1 TGCGCCAGCAGCTTCTCTGGACAGAGCATCTACGAGCAGTACTTC CASSFSGQSIYEQYF
. . TRBJ1-5 TRBV27 TGTGCCAGCAGTGACAGCTCTAGCAATCAGCCCCAGCATTTT CASSDSSSNQPQHF
few TRBD1 TRBJ2-2 TRBV28 TGTGCCAGCAATCCCTCTGGGACAGGCAGAACCGGGGAGCTGTTTTTT CASNPSGTGRTGELFF
once . TRBJ1-4 TRBV6-5 TGTGCCAGCAGTTCCGGGAGCCGAGAAAAACTGTTTTTT CASSSGSREKLFF
few . TRBJ1-5 TRBV7-9 TGTGCCAGCAGCTACTGGGGGGTAGGGAGCAATCAGCCCCAGCATTTT CASSYWGVGSNQPQHF
few . TRBJ1-1 TRBV18 TGTGCCAGCTCACCACGAGAGGGGGGAAACACTGAAGCTTTCTTT CASSPREGGNTEAFF
few . TRBJ2-7 TRBV7-9 TGTGCCAGCAGCTTAGGGCATAGATACGAGCAGTACTTC CASSLGHRYEQYF
. TRBD2 TRBJ2-7 TRBV27 TGTGCCAGCAGTCAGTCCGGGACTAGCGTCCTCTCCTACGAGCAGTACTTC CASSQSGTSVLSYEQYF
. . TRBJ2-3 TRBV2 TGTGCCAGCAGTTATGGGGGCACAGATACGCAGTATTTT CASSYGGTDTQYF
. . TRBJ1-2 TRBV15 TGTGCCACCAGCAGAGGGACCCTGGACAGAATGGAAGACTATGGCTACACCTTC CATSRGTLDRMEDYGYTF
. TRBD2 TRBJ2-1 TRBV29-1 TGCAGCGTTGAAGCCTCTGGAGGCGGGAGGGGTGAGCAGTTCTTC CSVEASGGGRGEQFF
. TRBD1 TRBJ2-7 TRBV5-5 TGTGCCAGCAGCGCGGACAGGGAGCCCTACGAGCAGTACTTC CASSADREPYEQYF
. . TRBJ1-2 TRBV18 TGTGCCAGCTCACCCCCCGAGGGAAGAACTGGGTCAGGGGGCTACACCTTC CASSPPEGRTGSGGYTF
. TRBD2 TRBJ2-1 TRBV6-1 TGTGCCAGCCCCCCCTGGGAGGGCGGCGAGCAGTTCTTC CASPPWEGGEQFF
. TRBD2 TRBJ2-3 TRBV5-4 TGTGCCAGCAGCTTTGGGGGGGAGGATACGCAGTATTTT CASSFGGEDTQYF
. . TRBJ1-5 TRBV6-1 TGTGCCAGCAGTGACGCCTCCCGGGGGGGCAATCAGCCCCAGCATTTT CASSDASRGGNQPQHF
. TRBD2 TRBJ2-7 TRBV5-1 TGCGCCAGCACCCCCGGCGAGGTTAGCGGGAGAAACGAGCAGTACTTC CASTPGEVSGRNEQYF
. . TRBJ2-7 TRBV11-2 TGTGCCAGCAGCCCCCAAGCAGGGGTGAGCGAGCAGTACTTC CASSPQAGVSEQYF
. TRBD2 TRBJ2-7 TRBV5-1 TGCGCCAGCAGCGGGACTAGCGGGACCCAAGCCTACGAGCAGTACTTC CASSGTSGTQAYEQYF
. . TRBJ1-3 TRBV6-5 TGTGCCAGCAGTTACAGGGGAGGAGGGACTGGAAACACCGTATATTTT CASSYRGGGTGNTVYF
. TRBD1 TRBJ2-7 TRBV5-1 TGCGCCAGCAGCCGGGACAGCACCTACGAGCAGTACTTC CASSRDSTYEQYF
. . TRBJ2-4 TRBV5-1 TGCGCCAGCAGCTTACGGGACCTAAAAAACATTCAGTACTTC CASSLRDLKNIQYF
. TRBD1 TRBJ1-3 TRBV10-1 TGCGCCAGCAGTGATCCAGGGGGCTCAGAAAACACCATATATTTT CASSDPGGSENTIYF
. . TRBJ2-5 TRBV6-1 TGTGCCAGCAGTCGGGACCACCAAGAGACCCAGTACTTC CASSRDHQETQYF
. . TRBJ2-3 TRBV28 TGTGCCAGCAGTCTCACTTCCACAGATACGCAGTATTTT CASSLTSTDTQYF
. TRBD1 TRBJ2-1 TRBV6-1 TGTGCCAGCACTGTACAGGGGGGCTACAATGAGCAGTTCTTC CASTVQGGYNEQFF
. . TRBJ1-4 TRBV7-8 TGTGCCAGCAGCTTCACCAAGGGGGGGGATGAAAAACTGTTTTTT CASSFTKGGDEKLFF
. . TRBJ1-5 TRBV28 TGTGCCAGCAGAATCTTGACACCTAATCAGCCCCAGCATTTT CASRILTPNQPQHF
few TRBD1 TRBJ2-3 TRBV6-1 TGTGCCAGCAGTGAATCAGGAGGACAGGGACCGACAGATACGCAGTATTTT CASSESGGQGPTDTQYF
. . TRBJ2-3 TRBV25-1 TGTGCCAGCAGTGAACAGGGTGGGGCAGATACGCAGTATTTT CASSEQGGADTQYF
. TRBD1 TRBJ1-4 TRBV5-4 TGTGCCAGCAGCGCAACAGGGGAGGAAAAACTGTTTTTT CASSATGEEKLFF
. . TRBJ2-1 TRBV29-1 TGCAGCGTTGAAGGTGCTTGGGATAGACTAGGCGGCGATGAGCAGTTCTTC CSVEGAWDRLGGDEQFF
. . TRBJ2-6 TRBV11-2 TGTGCCAGCAGCTTTTCCCCCCTCTCTGGGGCCAACGTCCTGACTTTC CASSFSPLSGANVLTF
. TRBD2 TRBJ2-2 TRBV6-1 TGTGCCAGCAGGCGGGGACTAGCGCAAACCGGGGAGCTGTTTTTT CASRRGLAQTGELFF
. TRBD1 TRBJ2-1 TRBV6-5 TGTGCCAGCAGGGGACAGGGGGCAGGGGAGTTCTTC CASRGQGAGEFF
once TRBD1 TRBJ1-1 TRBV29-1 TGCAGCGTTCTGGGACAGGGCGTGTCGGGCACTGAAGCTTTCTTT CSVLGQGVSGTEAFF
few TRBD1 TRBJ1-5 TRBV19 TGTGCCAGTAGTAGAGGGGGCACTCAGCCCCAGCATTTT CASSRGGTQPQHF